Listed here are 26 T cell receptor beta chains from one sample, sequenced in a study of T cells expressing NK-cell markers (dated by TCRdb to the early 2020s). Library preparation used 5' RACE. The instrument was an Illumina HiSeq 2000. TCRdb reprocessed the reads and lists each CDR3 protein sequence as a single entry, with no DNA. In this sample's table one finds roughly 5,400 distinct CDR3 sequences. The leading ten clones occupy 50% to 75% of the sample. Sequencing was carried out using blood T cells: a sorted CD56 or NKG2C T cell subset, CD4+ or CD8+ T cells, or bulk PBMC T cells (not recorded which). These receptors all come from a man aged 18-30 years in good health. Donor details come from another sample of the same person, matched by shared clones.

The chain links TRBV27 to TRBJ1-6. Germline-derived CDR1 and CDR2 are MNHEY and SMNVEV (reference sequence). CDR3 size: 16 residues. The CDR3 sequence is CASSLRFGIPNSPLHF.

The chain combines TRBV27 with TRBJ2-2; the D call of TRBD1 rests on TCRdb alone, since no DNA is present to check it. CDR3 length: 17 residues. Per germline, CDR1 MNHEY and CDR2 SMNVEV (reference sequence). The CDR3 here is CASSLQFRTGDTGELFF.

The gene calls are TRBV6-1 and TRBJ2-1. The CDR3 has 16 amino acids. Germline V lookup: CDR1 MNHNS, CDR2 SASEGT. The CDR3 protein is CASSEGHEGPYNEQFF.

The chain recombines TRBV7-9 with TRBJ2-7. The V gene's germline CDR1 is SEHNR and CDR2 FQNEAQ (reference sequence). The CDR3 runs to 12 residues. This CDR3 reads CASSLSRPEQYF.

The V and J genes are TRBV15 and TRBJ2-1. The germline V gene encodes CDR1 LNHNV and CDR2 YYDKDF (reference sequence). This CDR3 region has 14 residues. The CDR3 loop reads CATSRELSYNEQFF. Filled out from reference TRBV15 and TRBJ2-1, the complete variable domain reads DAMVIQNPRYQVTQFGKPVTLSCSQTLNHNVMYWYQQKSSQAPKLLFHYYDKDFNNEADTPDNFQSRRPNTSFCFLDIRSPGLGDTAMYLCATSRELSYNEQFFGPGTRLTVL.

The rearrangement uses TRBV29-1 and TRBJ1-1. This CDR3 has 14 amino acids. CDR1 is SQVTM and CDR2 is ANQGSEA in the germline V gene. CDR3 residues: CSATAYSRGTEAFF.

The chain's CDR3 is CASTRGPNQPQHF. The chain employs TRBV2 and TRBJ1-5; there is no DNA to check the TCRdb D call of TRBD1. Germline V gives CDR1 SNHLY, CDR2 FYNNEI. This CDR3 spans 13 amino acids.

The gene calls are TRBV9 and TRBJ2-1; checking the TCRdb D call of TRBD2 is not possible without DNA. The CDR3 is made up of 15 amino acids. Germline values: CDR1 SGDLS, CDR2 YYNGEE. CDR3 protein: CASSPPGGRRYEQFF.

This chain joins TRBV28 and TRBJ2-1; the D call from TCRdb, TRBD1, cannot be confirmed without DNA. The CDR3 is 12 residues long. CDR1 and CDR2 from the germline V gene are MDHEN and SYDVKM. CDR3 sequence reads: CASRPDNNEQFF.

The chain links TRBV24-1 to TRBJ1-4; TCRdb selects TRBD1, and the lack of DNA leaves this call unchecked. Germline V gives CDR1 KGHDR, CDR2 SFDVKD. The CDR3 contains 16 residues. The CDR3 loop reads CATSVALQLGNEKLFF.

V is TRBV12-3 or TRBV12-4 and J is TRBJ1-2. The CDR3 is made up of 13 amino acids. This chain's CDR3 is CASSLTASYGYTF.

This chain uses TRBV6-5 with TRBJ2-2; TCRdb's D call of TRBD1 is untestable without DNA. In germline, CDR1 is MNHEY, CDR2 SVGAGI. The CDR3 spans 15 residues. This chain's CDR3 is CASSPRQENTGELFF.

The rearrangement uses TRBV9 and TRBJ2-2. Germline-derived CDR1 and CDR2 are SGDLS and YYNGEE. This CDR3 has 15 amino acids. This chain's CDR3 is CASSVSALNTGELFF.

This CDR3 is CSASGLSWHEQFF. The chain carries TRBV20-1 and TRBJ2-1; the TCRdb D gene call, TRBD2, has no DNA to confirm it. The CDR3 spans 13 residues. Germline CDR1 is DFQATT and CDR2 is SNEGSKA (reference sequence).

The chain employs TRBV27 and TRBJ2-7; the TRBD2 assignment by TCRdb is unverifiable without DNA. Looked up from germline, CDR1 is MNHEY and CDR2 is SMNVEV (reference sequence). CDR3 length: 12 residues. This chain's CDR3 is CASSLPGLATYF.

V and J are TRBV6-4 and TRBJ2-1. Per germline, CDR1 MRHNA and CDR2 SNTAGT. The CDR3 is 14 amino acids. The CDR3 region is CASSLGESYNEQFF.

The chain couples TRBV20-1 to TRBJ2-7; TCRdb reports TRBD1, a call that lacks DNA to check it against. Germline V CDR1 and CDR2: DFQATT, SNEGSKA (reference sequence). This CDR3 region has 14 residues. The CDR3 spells CSASHRDGGREQYF.

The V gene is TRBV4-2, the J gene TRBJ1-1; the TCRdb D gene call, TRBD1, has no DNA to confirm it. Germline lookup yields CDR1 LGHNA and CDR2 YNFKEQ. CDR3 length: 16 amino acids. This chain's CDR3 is CASSQDFAGGNTEAFF.

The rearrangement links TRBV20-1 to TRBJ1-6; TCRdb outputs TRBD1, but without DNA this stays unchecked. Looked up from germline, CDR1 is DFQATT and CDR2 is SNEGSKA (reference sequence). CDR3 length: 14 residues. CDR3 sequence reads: CSARDGTENSPLHF.

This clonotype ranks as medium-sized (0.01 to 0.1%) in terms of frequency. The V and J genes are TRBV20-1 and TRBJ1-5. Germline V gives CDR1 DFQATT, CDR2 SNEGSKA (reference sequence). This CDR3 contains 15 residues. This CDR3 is CSALEGTYSNQPQHF.

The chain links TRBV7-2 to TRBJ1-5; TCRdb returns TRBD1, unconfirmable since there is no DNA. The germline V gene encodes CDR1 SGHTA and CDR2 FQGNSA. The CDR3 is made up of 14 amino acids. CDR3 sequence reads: CASSLGGQNQPQHF.

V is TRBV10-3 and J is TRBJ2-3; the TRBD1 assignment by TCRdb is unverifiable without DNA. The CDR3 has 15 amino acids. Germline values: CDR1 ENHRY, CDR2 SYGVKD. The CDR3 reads CAISESRGETDTQYF.

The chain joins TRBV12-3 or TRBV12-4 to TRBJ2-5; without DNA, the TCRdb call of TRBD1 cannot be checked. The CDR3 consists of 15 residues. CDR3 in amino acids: CASSSGQGNQETQYF.

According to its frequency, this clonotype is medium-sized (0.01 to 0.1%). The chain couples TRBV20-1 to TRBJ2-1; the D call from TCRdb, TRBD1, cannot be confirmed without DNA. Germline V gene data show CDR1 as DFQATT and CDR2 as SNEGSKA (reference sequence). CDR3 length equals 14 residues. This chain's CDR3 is CSALAGTDYNEQFF.

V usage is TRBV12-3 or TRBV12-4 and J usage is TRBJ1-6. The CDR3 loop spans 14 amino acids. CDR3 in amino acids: CASAPGLSNSPLHF.

The CDR3 loop is CASSPLHPSGVYEQYF. The chain carries TRBV5-1 and TRBJ2-7; TCRdb gives TRBD2 as the D gene, but with no DNA this cannot be confirmed. Germline-derived CDR1 and CDR2 are SGHRS and YFSETQ. The CDR3 runs to 16 residues.